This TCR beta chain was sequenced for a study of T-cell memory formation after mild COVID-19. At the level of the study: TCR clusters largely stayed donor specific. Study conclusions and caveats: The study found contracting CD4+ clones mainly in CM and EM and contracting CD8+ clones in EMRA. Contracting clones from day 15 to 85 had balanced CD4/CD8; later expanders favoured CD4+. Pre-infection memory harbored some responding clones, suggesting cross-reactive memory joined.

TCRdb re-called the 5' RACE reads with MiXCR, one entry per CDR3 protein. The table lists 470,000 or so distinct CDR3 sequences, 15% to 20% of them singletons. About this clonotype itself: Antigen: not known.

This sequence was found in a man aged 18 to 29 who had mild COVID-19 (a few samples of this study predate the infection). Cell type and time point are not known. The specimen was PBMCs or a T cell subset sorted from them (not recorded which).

CDR3 region: CASSAWAATFDNEQFF. The CDR3 DNA reads TGTGCCAGTAGTGCGTGGGCGGCTACCTTCGACAATGAGCAGTTCTTC. V usage is TRBV19 and J usage is TRBJ2-1; the D is unclear. There are 16 residues in the CDR3. Germline CDR1 LNHDA, CDR2 SQIVND (reference sequence). V lost 5 bases, J lost 5 bases, and 19 bases lay in between.